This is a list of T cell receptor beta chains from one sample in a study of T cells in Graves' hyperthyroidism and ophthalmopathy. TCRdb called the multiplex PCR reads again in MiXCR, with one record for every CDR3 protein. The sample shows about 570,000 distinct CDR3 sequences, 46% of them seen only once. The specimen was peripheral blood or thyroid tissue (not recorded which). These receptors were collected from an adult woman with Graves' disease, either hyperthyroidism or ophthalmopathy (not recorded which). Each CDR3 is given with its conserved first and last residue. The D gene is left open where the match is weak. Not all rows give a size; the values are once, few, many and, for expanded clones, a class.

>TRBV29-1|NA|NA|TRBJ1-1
TGCAGCGCCGAGGGCCCCCTTGGTGCTTTCTTT
CSAEGPLGAFF
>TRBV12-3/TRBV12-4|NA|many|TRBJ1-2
TGTGCCAGCAGTCCGAGCAGGGGTAACTATGGCTACACCTTC
CASSPSRGNYGYTF
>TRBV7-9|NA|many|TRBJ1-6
TGTGCCAGCAGCTTAGGGGATTTTAAAGGATCACCCCTCCACTTT
CASSLGDFKGSPLHF
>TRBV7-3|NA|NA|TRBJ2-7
TGCGCCAGCAGCCGTACCGTAGGTGGACAAAGATCATTC
CASSRTVGGQRSF
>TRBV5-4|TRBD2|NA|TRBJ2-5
TGTGCCAGCAGTTTGACTAGCGGGGGAGGGCAAGAGACCCAGTACTTC
CASSLTSGGGQETQYF
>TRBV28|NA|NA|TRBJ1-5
TGTGCCAGCCACTCCGGGGCTCGCTTCAATCAGCCCCAGCATTTT
CASHSGARFNQPQHF
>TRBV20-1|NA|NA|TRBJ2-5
TGCAGTGCTAGTCAGGGTGGGAGCAGCAATCAGCCCCAGTACTTC
CSASQGGSSNQPQYF
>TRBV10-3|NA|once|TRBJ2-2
TGTGCCATCAGTGCCCTAACAGGGACGGCAGGCGGGGAGCTGTTTTTT
CAISALTGTAGGELFF
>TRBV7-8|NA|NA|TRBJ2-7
TGTGCCAGCAGCTTGATGAGGGGAAGATACGAGCAGTACTTC
CASSLMRGRYEQYF
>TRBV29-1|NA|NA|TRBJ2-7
TGCAGGGCCCTTTACTACGAGCAGTACTTC
CRALYYEQYF
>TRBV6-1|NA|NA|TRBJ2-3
TGTACCAGCAGCCTCGGACTTAACACAGATACGCAGTATTTT
CTSSLGLNTDTQYF
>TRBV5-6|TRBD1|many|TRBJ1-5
TGTGCCAGCAGCGGCGGGACAGGGAGTAGCAATCAGCCCCAGCATTTT
CASSGGTGSSNQPQHF
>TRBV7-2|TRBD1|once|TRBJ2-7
TGTGCCAGCGGCAGGGACAGTTCCTACGAGCAGTACTTC
CASGRDSSYEQYF
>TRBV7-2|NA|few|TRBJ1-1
TGTGCCAGCAGCTCTCAGCGGGCTTCGGCTTTCTTT
CASSSQRASAFF
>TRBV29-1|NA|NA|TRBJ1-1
TGTGCCAGCAGCCCGAGGGCTGGGAGGGACACTGAAGCTTTCTTT
CASSPRAGRDTEAFF
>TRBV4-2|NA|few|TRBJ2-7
TGTGCCAGCAGCCAGGACTATTCTCCTATCCGTCGAAGAACCTACGAGCAGTACTTC
CASSQDYSPIRRRTYEQYF
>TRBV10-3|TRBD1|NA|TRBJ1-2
TGTGCCATCAGTGCCGTGGGACAGGCCAAGCAGTACACCTTC
CAISAVGQAKQYTF
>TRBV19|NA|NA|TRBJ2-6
TGTGCCTCCAAGGGGAGCACCGGGGCCAACGTCCTGACTTTC
CASKGSTGANVLTF
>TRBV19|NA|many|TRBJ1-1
TGTGCCAGTAGAGACCCGGGATATAAAGCTTTCTTT
CASRDPGYKAFF
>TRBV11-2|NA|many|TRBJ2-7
TGTGCCAGCAGCTTATCGGCGAGCTCCTACGAGCAGTACTTC
CASSLSASSYEQYF
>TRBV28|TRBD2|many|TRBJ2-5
TGTGCCAGCAGTTTGCCTGGACTAGCCCAAGAGACCCAGTACTTC
CASSLPGLAQETQYF
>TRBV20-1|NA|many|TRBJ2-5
TGCAGTGCTAGAGAGTTTAAACGGGGCACGACCCAGTACTTC
CSAREFKRGTTQYF
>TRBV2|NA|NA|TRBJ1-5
TGTGCCAGTACCCCACGTCAGACATCGCGCAATCAGCCCCAGCATTTT
CASTPRQTSRNQPQHF
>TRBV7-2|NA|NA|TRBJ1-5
TGTGCCAGCAGCTTATCTTCGGGTAACAATCAGCCCCAGCATTTT
CASSLSSGNNQPQHF
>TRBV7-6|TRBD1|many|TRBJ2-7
TGTGCCAGCAGCCCAGCCGGGACAGGGGGCTACGAGCAGTACTTC
CASSPAGTGGYEQYF
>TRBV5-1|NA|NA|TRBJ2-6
TGCGCCAGCAGCTTAGGGCACAGGAGCTCTGGGGCCAACGTCCTGACTTTC
CASSLGHRSSGANVLTF
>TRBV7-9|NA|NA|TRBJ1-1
TGTGCCAGCAGCTTAGTGGGGATAGGAAACACTGAAGCTTTCTTT
CASSLVGIGNTEAFF
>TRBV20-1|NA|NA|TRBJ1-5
TGCAGTGCTGCCCCCAGGGATAGCAATCAGCCCCAGCATTTT
CSAAPRDSNQPQHF
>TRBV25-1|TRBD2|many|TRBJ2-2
TGTGCCAGCAGTGCGAGCGGGAGCCTCAACACCGGGGAGCTGTTTTTT
CASSASGSLNTGELFF
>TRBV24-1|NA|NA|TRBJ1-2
TGTGCCACCAGTGTAAGTGATTTCGGCTATGGCTACACCTTC
CATSVSDFGYGYTF
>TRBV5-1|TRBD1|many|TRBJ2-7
TGCGCCAGCAGCAGGTCCCGGGACAGTTACGAGCAGTACTTC
CASSRSRDSYEQYF
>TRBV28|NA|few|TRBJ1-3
TGTGCCAGCAGTCCCCTCGACAGGGGAAACACCATATATTTT
CASSPLDRGNTIYF
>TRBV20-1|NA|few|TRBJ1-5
TGCAGTGCTAGAGGGGTTGGGATCGAGACCCAGCATTTT
CSARGVGIETQHF
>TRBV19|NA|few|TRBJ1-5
TGTGCCAGTAGTAGGGGGTACAGCAATCAGCCCCAGCATTTT
CASSRGYSNQPQHF
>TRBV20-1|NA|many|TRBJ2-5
TGCAGTGCTTCTGATGGACAGCTCCTTAAGGAGACCCAGTACTTC
CSASDGQLLKETQYF
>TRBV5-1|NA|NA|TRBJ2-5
TGCGCCAGCAGCTTGCAACAGTCGGAAGAGACCCAGTACTTC
CASSLQQSEETQYF
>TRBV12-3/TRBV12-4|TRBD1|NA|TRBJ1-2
TGTGCCAGCAGAACCGGGACAGGGGCGGTGGGCTACACCTTC
CASRTGTGAVGYTF
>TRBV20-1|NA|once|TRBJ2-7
TGCACCGCGAAGGGTAACTACGAGCAGTACTTC
CTAKGNYEQYF
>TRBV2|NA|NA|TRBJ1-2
TGTGCCAGCAGTGAGCAGCTTAACTATGGCTACACCTTC
CASSEQLNYGYTF
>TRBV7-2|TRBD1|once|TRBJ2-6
TGTGCCAGCAGCTCCCAGGGAGTGGGGACAGGACACTTCGGCTCTGGGGCCAACGTCCTGACTTTC
CASSSQGVGTGHFGSGANVLTF
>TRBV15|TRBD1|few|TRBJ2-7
TGTGCCACCAGCCCCGGCGGGACAGGTTCCTACGAGCAGTACTTC
CATSPGGTGSYEQYF
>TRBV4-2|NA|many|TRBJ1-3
TGTGCCAGCAGCCCATTTGGCGAATCTGGGCCTGGAAACACCATATATTTT
CASSPFGESGPGNTIYF
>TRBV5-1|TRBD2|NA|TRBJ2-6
TGCGCCAGCAGCCCTGCGGGGGGCAACGTCCTGACTTTC
CASSPAGGNVLTF
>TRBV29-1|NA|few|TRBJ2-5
TGCAGCGTTGAGGTTAAGGTTGAGACCCAGTACTTC
CSVEVKVETQYF
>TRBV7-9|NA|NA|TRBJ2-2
TGTGCCAGCAGCTACCAGGGGGGGCTGTTTTTT
CASSYQGGLFF